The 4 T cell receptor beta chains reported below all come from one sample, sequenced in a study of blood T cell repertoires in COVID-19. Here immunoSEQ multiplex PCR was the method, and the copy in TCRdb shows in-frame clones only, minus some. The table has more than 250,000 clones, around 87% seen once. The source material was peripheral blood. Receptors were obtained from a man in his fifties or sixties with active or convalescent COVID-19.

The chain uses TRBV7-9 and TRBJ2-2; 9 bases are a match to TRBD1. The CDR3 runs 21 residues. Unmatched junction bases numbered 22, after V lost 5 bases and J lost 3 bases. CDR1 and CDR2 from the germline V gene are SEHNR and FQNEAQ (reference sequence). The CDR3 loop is CASSTHRGQGYSSGYTGELFF. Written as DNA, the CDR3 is TGTGCCAGCAGCACACACCGGGGACAGGGCTACTCTAGCGGCTACACCGGGGAGCTGTTTTTT.

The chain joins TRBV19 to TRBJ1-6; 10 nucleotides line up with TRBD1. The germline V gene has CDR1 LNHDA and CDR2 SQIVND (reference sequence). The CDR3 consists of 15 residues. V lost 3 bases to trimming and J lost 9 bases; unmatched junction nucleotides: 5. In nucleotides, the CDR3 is TGTGCCAGTAGTATTGGGGGACAGGGGATTTCACCCCTCCACTTT. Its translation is CASSIGGQGISPLHF.

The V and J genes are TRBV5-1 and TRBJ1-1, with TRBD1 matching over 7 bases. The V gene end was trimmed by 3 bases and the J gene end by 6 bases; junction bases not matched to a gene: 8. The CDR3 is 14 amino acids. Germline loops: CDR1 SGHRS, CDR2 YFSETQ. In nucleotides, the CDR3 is TGCGCCAGCAGCTCCTCGACAGGGATCGCTGAAGCTTTCTTT. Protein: CASSSSTGIAEAFF.

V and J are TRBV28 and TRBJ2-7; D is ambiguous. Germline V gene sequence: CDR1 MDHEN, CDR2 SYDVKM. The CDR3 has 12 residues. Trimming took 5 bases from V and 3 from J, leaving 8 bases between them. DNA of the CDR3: TGTGCCAGCAGTGGCTACAGCTACGAGCAGTACTTC. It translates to CASSGYSYEQYF.